The rows below give T cell receptor beta chains drawn from one sample of a study of early T cells in non-severe SARS-CoV-2 infection. TCRdb processed the 5' RACE reads anew with MiXCR; each CDR3 protein has one entry. The sample holds some 59,000 distinct CDR3 sequences; under 9% are singletons and the top ten take approximately 4%. The sequenced sample was whole blood, obtained at baseline. The receptors derive from an adult who was a healthcare worker with PCR-confirmed SARS-CoV-2 infection or an uninfected control (not recorded which). The CDR3 runs from the conserved cysteine through the conserved F or W. A D gene is named only where the DNA matches it firmly. Not all rows give a size; the values are once, few, many and, for expanded clones, a class.

>TRBJ2-5|TRBD2|TRBV6-6|NA
TGTGCCATCCGACTAGCGGGGATCGAGACCCAGTACTTC
CAIRLAGIETQYF
>TRBJ2-1|NA|TRBV7-8|many
TGTGCCAGCAGCGGGAGACTAGTCAACGGTGAGCAGTTCTTC
CASSGRLVNGEQFF
>TRBJ2-1|TRBD2|TRBV19|many
TGTGCCAGTAGCCGAGTGGGGGTCCGCTTCTTTAGCGGGAGGATGTATGAGCAGTTCTTC
CASSRVGVRFFSGRMYEQFF
>TRBJ1-5|NA|TRBV5-6|many
TGTGCCAGCAGCTTGGAAAGGGGCGCGGCCCAGCATTTT
CASSLERGAAQHF
>TRBJ2-7|TRBD1|TRBV7-2|few
TGTGCCAGCAGCAAACAGGGGGCTTTTAAGTACTTC
CASSKQGAFKYF
>TRBJ1-1|TRBD1|TRBV7-9|many
TGTGCCAGCAGCTTAAAGGACAGGGAGGCTTTCTTT
CASSLKDREAFF
>TRBJ1-1|NA|TRBV6-2/TRBV6-3|NA
TGTGCCAGCAGGCCAACAGAGAAGGAAGCTTTCTTT
CASRPTEKEAFF
>TRBJ2-7|NA|TRBV12-3/TRBV12-4|few
TGTGCCAGCACCCCGACAGGTTACTACGAGCAGTACTTC
CASTPTGYYEQYF
>TRBJ2-6|TRBD1|TRBV5-1|NA
TGCGCCAGCAGTTCTGGGACAGGGAGGTCTGGGGCCAACGTCCTGACTTTC
CASSSGTGRSGANVLTF
>TRBJ2-7|NA|TRBV12-5|NA
TGTGCTAGTGGTTCCCTCGGAAGGCAGTACTTC
CASGSLGRQYF
>TRBJ1-1|NA|TRBV5-1|many
TGCGCCAGCAGAGAGCCCCAAGGGAGGGGGAACACTGAAGCTTTCTTT
CASREPQGRGNTEAFF
>TRBJ2-2|NA|TRBV6-1|many
TGTGCCAGCAGTGAAACGGGACTCTTCACCGGGGAGCTGTTTTTT
CASSETGLFTGELFF
>TRBJ2-7|TRBD1|TRBV27|many
TGTGCCAGCAGTGAGACAGGGACACCCTACGAGCAGTACTTC
CASSETGTPYEQYF
>TRBJ2-2|NA|TRBV10-2|many
TGCGCCAGCAGATCCGGGACGGCGAACACCGGGGAGCTGTTTTTT
CASRSGTANTGELFF
>TRBJ2-7|TRBD2|TRBV3-1|few
TGTGCCAGCAGCCAAGGCCTAGCGGGCGTTGTGGTCCAGTACTTC
CASSQGLAGVVVQYF
>TRBJ1-2|NA|TRBV11-2|many
TGTGCCAGCAGCGAAAAGGGGGATCGCCTGGATGGCTACACCTTC
CASSEKGDRLDGYTF
>TRBJ2-3|NA|TRBV20-1|few
TGCAGTGCTAGAGATTCGTCTAGCACAGATACGCAGTATTTT
CSARDSSSTDTQYF
>TRBJ2-7|NA|TRBV19|NA
TGTGCCAGTAGTCACCAGCGCCACGAGCAGTACTTC
CASSHQRHEQYF
>TRBJ1-5|NA|TRBV5-1|NA
TGCGCCAGCAGCCTGGCCGGACACCCAAATCAGCCCCAGCATTTT
CASSLAGHPNQPQHF
>TRBJ1-5|NA|TRBV3-1|few
TGTGCCAGCAGCCAAAGGGTGGCAGGGTACAATCAGCCCCAGCATTTT
CASSQRVAGYNQPQHF
>TRBJ2-3|TRBD1|TRBV18|NA
TGTGCCAGCTCACCACCGGCCAGGGGGCTGACAGATACGCAGTATTTT
CASSPPARGLTDTQYF
>TRBJ2-1|NA|TRBV7-2|NA
TGTGCCAGCAGCTTATTCGGCAGTTACAATGAGCAGTTCTTC
CASSLFGSYNEQFF